Below, 18 T cell receptor beta chains from the same sample are listed, as sequenced in a study of CD8 T cells in ankylosing spondylitis. Findings and caveats of the study: Ankylosing spondylitis blood seemed to carry a telltale TCR beta motif made of roughly 8 highly homologous variants.

TCRdb reprocessed the 5' RACE reads via MiXCR and lists one record per CDR3 protein. The sample contains about 200,000 distinct CDR3 sequences, approximately 7.4% of which appear only once. No cognate antigen is known for these TCRs. The sequenced sample consisted of blood, either unsorted or a sorted T cell fraction (not recorded which). The source is a male donor with ankylosing spondylitis.

This clonotype was detected ten times or more. The CDR3 reads CASSFGGYHNEQFF. The CDR3, as DNA: TGTGCCAGCAGCTTCGGGGGATACCACAATGAGCAGTTCTTC. This chain uses TRBV5-6 with TRBJ2-1, with a possible D match to TRBD2 (6 bases). The CDR3 consists of 14 residues. With 2 bases removed from V and 5 bases from J, the gap between germline ends came to 11 bases. Germline lookup yields CDR1 SGHDT and CDR2 YYEEEE.

The chain joins TRBV4-1 to TRBJ2-7; 8 bases are shared with TRBD2. CDR3 length: 14 residues. Trimming removed 4 bases from V and 2 bases from J; junction bases left unmatched: 4. Germline values: CDR1 MGHRA, CDR2 YSYEKL. Here the CDR3 reads CASSLGLATYEQYF. CDR3 DNA: TGCGCCAGCAGCCTCGGACTAGCAACCTACGAGCAGTACTTC.

This chain joins TRBV9 and TRBJ2-7, with 9 nucleotides matching TRBD1. CDR1 SGDLS and CDR2 YYNGEE come from the germline V gene. The J segment lost 2 bases and the V segment lost 2 bases, leaving 2 bases of the junction unmatched. This CDR3 has 14 amino acids. The CDR3 sequence: CASSVGTGPYEQYF. CDR3 DNA: TGTGCCAGCAGCGTGGGGACAGGGCCCTACGAGCAGTACTTC.

The rearrangement links TRBV18 to TRBJ2-5; TRBD2 aligns across 10 bases. The V segment lost 6 bases and the J segment 3 bases; nucleotides outside the gene matches: 10. The CDR3 spans 16 residues. Germline lookup yields CDR1 KGHSH and CDR2 LQKENI. The CDR3 protein is CASSSLAGPPEETQYF. CDR3 sequence (DNA): TGTGCCAGCTCGTCACTAGCGGGGCCACCTGAAGAGACCCAGTACTTC.

The chain employs TRBV19 and TRBJ2-2, with D possibly being TRBD2 (5 bases). The germline V gene encodes CDR1 LNHDA and CDR2 SQIVND (reference sequence). The CDR3 is 14 residues long. The V gene lost 1 base and the J gene lost 6 bases, with 9 bases spanning the gap. The chain's CDR3 is CASSIAVGAGELFF. Written as DNA, the CDR3 is TGTGCCAGTAGTATAGCGGTGGGAGCCGGGGAGCTGTTTTTT.

The V gene is TRBV6-2 or TRBV6-3, the J gene TRBJ2-7; TRBD2 matches at 7 bases. Trimming removed 4 bases from V and 4 bases from J; junction bases left unmatched: 10. The V gene's germline CDR1 is MNHEY and CDR2 SVGEGT. CDR3 length equals 15 residues. CDR3 loop: CASSWAGLPVYEQYF. The CDR3, as DNA: TGTGCCAGCAGTTGGGCGGGACTACCCGTTTACGAGCAGTACTTC.

This clonotype occurred many times. The chain joins TRBV30 to TRBJ1-2; the match to TRBD1 covers 7 bases. Germline values: CDR1 GTSNPN, CDR2 SVGIG (reference sequence). With V trimmed by 3 bases and J by 5 bases, 9 bases remained unmatched. The CDR3 is 14 residues long. The CDR3 DNA is TGTGCCTGGAGCGGAATAGGGGACAGTTATGGCTACACCTTC. Encoded protein: CAWSGIGDSYGYTF.

This clonotype occurred a few times. The chain recombines TRBV14 with TRBJ1-6; D not certain. V was pared by 4 bases and J by 4 bases, with 17 bases between. CDR1 and CDR2 (germline): SGHDN, FVKESK. CDR3 length: 17 amino acids. The CDR3 sequence: CASSRGPALHYNSPLHF. The CDR3 DNA follows: TGTGCCAGCAGCCGTGGACCGGCCCTACATTATAATTCACCCCTCCACTTT.

This clonotype was seen only a few times. This chain links TRBV7-9 with TRBJ2-7, with a tentative D call TRBD1 (6 bases). V lost 3 bases to trimming and J lost 0 bases, with 9 bases between them. The CDR3 spans 14 residues. Germline CDR1 is SEHNR and CDR2 is FQNEAQ (reference sequence). The chain's CDR3 is CASSFRGSSYEQYF. DNA of the CDR3: TGTGCCAGCAGCTTCAGGGGAAGCTCCTACGAGCAGTACTTC.

This clonotype was counted at least ten times. This chain's CDR3 is CSVELAGEAYNEQFF. CDR3 coding DNA: TGCAGCGTCGAACTAGCGGGAGAGGCATACAATGAGCAGTTCTTC. This chain uses TRBV29-1 with TRBJ2-1; TRBD2 matches 11 bases. Germline CDR1 and CDR2: SQVTM and ANQGSEA. V dropped 6 bases and J dropped 4; count of bases not matched to a gene: 8. This CDR3 has 15 residues.

This chain uses TRBV20-1 with TRBJ2-3; 8 bases are a match to TRBD2. CDR1 and CDR2 (germline): DFQATT, SNEGSKA (reference sequence). Trimming at V came to 1 base and at J to 2 bases, leaving 8 bases not matched to a gene. CDR3 length: 16 amino acids. CDR3 amino acids: CSARGGREGLTDTQYF. In DNA form, the CDR3 reads TGCAGTGCTAGAGGGGGCCGGGAGGGCCTCACAGATACGCAGTATTTT.

This clonotype was detected ten times or more. This chain uses TRBV29-1 with TRBJ2-7; no firm D call. V was trimmed by 1 base and J by 6 bases, leaving 4 bases between them. Germline loops: CDR1 SQVTM, CDR2 ANQGSEA. The CDR3 sequence is 10 residues long. The CDR3 is CSVEVGEQYF. The CDR3 DNA follows: TGCAGCGTTGAAGTAGGCGAGCAGTACTTC.

The chain links TRBV4-2 to TRBJ2-7, with D unresolved. This CDR3 is built from 14 residues. Per germline, CDR1 LGHNA and CDR2 YNFKEQ. Trimming left V 1 base short and J 1 base short, with 8 bases between. The CDR3 sequence is CASSQVEHSYEQYF. CDR3 bases: TGTGCCAGCAGCCAAGTGGAGCATTCCTACGAGCAGTACTTC.

Of note for this clonotype: This clone may be a read error of a much larger clone one base away. The chain links TRBV7-9 to TRBJ2-1; tentative D call: TRBD2 (6 bases). This CDR3 comprises 16 residues. V shed 8 bases and J shed 1 base, with 18 bases lying between them. Looked up from germline, CDR1 is SEHNR and CDR2 is FQNEAQ (reference sequence). CDR3 amino acids: CASVHGTGESYNEQFF. CDR3 nucleotide sequence: TGTGCCAGCGTACATGGGACTGGCGAATCCTACAATGAGCAGTTCTTC.

V is TRBV4-3 and J is TRBJ1-1; D is ambiguous. The V end lost 0 bases, the J end lost 2 bases, and 7 bases lay between the germline ends. This CDR3 is built from 14 residues. Per germline, CDR1 LGHNA and CDR2 YSLEER. The CDR3 here is CASSQDPINTEAFF. DNA of the CDR3: TGCGCCAGCAGCCAAGATCCAATCAACACTGAAGCTTTCTTT.

V usage is TRBV27 and J usage is TRBJ1-1; D remains ambiguous. Trimming pared 8 bases from V and 5 bases from J, leaving 15 bases between. The germline V gene has CDR1 MNHEY and CDR2 SMNVEV (reference sequence). The CDR3 sequence is 13 residues long. CDR3 in DNA: TGTGCCAGCTTAGGGCGGGGTAGGACTGAAGCTTTCTTT. Translation gives CASLGRGRTEAFF.

There are many counts of this clonotype. The chain links TRBV4-3 to TRBJ2-7; D ambiguous. This CDR3 comprises 15 residues. The V gene lost 1 base and the J gene lost 2 bases, with 12 bases spanning the gap. The germline gives CDR1 LGHNA, CDR2 YSLEER. The CDR3 sequence: CASSQALRNTYEQYF. CDR3 bases: TGCGCCAGCAGCCAAGCATTGCGGAATACCTACGAGCAGTACTTC.

This clonotype was recorded at least ten times. This sequence joins TRBV4-3 and TRBJ2-1; TRBD1 matches 7 bases. The CDR3 length is 15 residues. V lost 2 bases, J lost 5 bases, and 6 bases stayed unmatched. CDR1 is LGHNA and CDR2 is YSLEER in the germline V gene. Here the CDR3 reads CASSQLTGTDNEQFF. The DNA for the CDR3 is TGCGCCAGCAGCCAATTAACCGGGACAGACAATGAGCAGTTCTTC.